This entry lists 11 T cell receptor beta chains sequenced from one sample in a study of blood T cell repertoires in COVID-19. Only in-frame clones appear in the TCRdb table, and some are missing; sequencing was by immunoSEQ multiplex PCR. The sample carries 270,000 or so clones, approximately 82% recorded once. What was sequenced was peripheral blood. The source is a woman aged 18-29 years with acute or convalescent COVID-19.

This clone was counted only a few times. The V gene is TRBV4-1, the J gene TRBJ2-7, with D possibly being TRBD1 (6 bases). Trimming took off 5 bases at V and 3 bases at J, with 17 bases between the two ends. Germline V gene data show CDR1 as MGHRA and CDR2 as YSYEKL. CDR3 size: 15 residues. DNA for the CDR3: TGCGCCAGCAGCTTCTACACAGGGAATTACTACGAGCAGTACTTC. This encodes CASSFYTGNYYEQYF.

The chain couples TRBV7-9 to TRBJ1-1, with 7 bases aligning to TRBD1. Trimming removed 2 bases from V and 3 bases from J; junction bases left unmatched: 3. The germline V gene encodes CDR1 SEHNR and CDR2 FQNEAQ (reference sequence). The CDR3 extends over 14 amino acids. The CDR3 sequence: CASSLTTGDTEAFF. The CDR3 DNA reads as TGTGCCAGCAGCTTAACTACAGGGGACACTGAAGCTTTCTTT.

J is TRBJ1-2 and V is TRBV6-1, with D perhaps matching TRBD1 (5 bases). Germline V CDR1 and CDR2: MNHNS, SASEGT. The CDR3 sequence is 13 residues long. Trimming stripped 3 bases from V and 9 bases from J, with 14 bases between. In DNA form, the CDR3 reads TGTGCCAGCAGTGAGCGGCAGGGTATGAGCTACACCTTC. It is translated as CASSERQGMSYTF.

The V and J genes are TRBV11-2 and TRBJ1-2; the D gene is possibly TRBD1 (5 bases). In germline, CDR1 is SGHAT, CDR2 FQNNGV. The CDR3 spans 13 residues. Trimming shortened V by 4 bases and J by 4 bases, and 10 bases separated the two germline ends. Written as DNA, the CDR3 is TGTGCCAGCAGCTCGATCAGGGTCTATGGCTACACCTTC. It translates to CASSSIRVYGYTF. Full variable domain (outside the CDR3, taken from reference TRBV11-2 and TRBJ1-2): EAGVAQSPRYKIIEKRQSVAFWCNPISGHATLYWYQQILGQGPKLLIQFQNNGVVDDSQLPKDRFSAERLKGVDSTLKIQPAKLEDSAVYLCASSSIRVYGYTFGSGTRLTVV.

The CDR3 region has the DNA TGTGCCAGCTCGGGGAAAACAGGGCGCACTGAAGCTTTCTTT. As protein: CASSGKTGRTEAFF. This chain uses TRBV18 with TRBJ1-1, with D perhaps TRBD1 (6 bases). CDR1 is KGHSH, CDR2 LQKENI, per germline. Trimming cost V 6 bases and J 4 bases, with 15 bases left between them. The CDR3 is 14 amino acids.

V is TRBV5-1 and J is TRBJ2-2; D is possibly TRBD1 (6 bases). The germline V and J ends were trimmed by 3 bases and 0 bases, with 30 bases remaining between them. Germline V gene lookup returns CDR1 SGHRS and CDR2 YFSETQ. This CDR3 is 22 amino acids long. CDR3 residues: CASSSHSWDTFSRGSNTGELFF. DNA of the CDR3: TGCGCCAGCAGCTCCCATTCATGGGACACCTTTTCAAGAGGGTCGAACACCGGGGAGCTGTTTTTT.

V is TRBV4-3 and J is TRBJ1-4; TRBD1 might be the D (6 bases). CDR3 length: 17 residues. Trimming removed 2 bases from V and 6 bases from J, with 19 bases in between. Germline CDR1 LGHNA, CDR2 YSLEER. In DNA, the CDR3 is TGCGCCAGCAGCCAACTACCGGACAGCAAACGCCATGAAAAACTGTTTTTT. It is translated as CASSQLPDSKRHEKLFF.

The chain joins TRBV7-2 to TRBJ2-7; 9 bases agree with TRBD1. After removal of 7 bases from V and 4 bases from J, the junction contained 5 bases not matched to a gene. The germline V gene has CDR1 SGHTA and CDR2 FQGNSA. The CDR3 is made up of 13 amino acids. Here the CDR3 reads CASTIDRGYEQYF. In DNA, the CDR3 is TGTGCCAGCACGATAGACAGGGGGTACGAGCAGTACTTC.

The chain employs TRBV9 and TRBJ2-7; the match to TRBD1 covers 12 bases. This CDR3 comprises 15 residues. The germline gives CDR1 SGDLS, CDR2 YYNGEE. Losses at the gene ends were 3 bases for V and 1 base for J; bases not matched to a gene: 2. CDR3 in amino acids: CASSEGQGASYEQYF. The CDR3 DNA sequence: TGTGCCAGCAGCGAGGGACAGGGGGCTTCCTACGAGCAGTACTTC.

This rearrangement joins TRBV27 to TRBJ1-1; tentatively, D is TRBD1 (6 bases). V lost 2 bases to trimming and J lost 0 bases, with 10 bases between them. This CDR3 spans 15 amino acids. Germline V lookup: CDR1 MNHEY, CDR2 SMNVEV (reference sequence). The CDR3 region is CASSLQTGLNTEAFF. The CDR3 DNA sequence: TGTGCCAGCAGTTTACAGACAGGACTGAACACTGAAGCTTTCTTT.

The rearrangement joins TRBV12-5 to TRBJ2-7, with 7 bases aligning to TRBD2. The CDR3 totals 21 residues. The ends lost 1 base at V and 2 bases at J; junction bases unmatched: 23. Germline V CDR1 and CDR2: LGHNT, FRNRAP. The CDR3 DNA sequence: TGTGCTAGTGGTTTGGACCACCCTAGGCCCTTCCTAGCGGCCAATCCCTACGAGCAGTACTTC. Protein sequence: CASGLDHPRPFLAANPYEQYF.